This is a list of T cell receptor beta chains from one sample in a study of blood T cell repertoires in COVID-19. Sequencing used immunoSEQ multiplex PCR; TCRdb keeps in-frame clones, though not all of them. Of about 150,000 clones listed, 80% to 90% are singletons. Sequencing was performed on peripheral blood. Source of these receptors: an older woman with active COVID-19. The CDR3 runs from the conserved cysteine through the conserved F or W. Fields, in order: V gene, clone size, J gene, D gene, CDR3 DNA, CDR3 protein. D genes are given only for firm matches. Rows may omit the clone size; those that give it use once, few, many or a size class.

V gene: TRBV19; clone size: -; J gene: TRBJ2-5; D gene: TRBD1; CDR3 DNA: TGTGCCAGTAGTATCGGGACAGGGAGGGAGACCCAGTACTTC; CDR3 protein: CASSIGTGRETQYF
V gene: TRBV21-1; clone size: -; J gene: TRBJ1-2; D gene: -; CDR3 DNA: TGTGCCAGCCCAAAGCTAGGAAAGGACAGGGGGTTGAAATTCTCTGGCTACACCTTC; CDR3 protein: CASPKLGKDRGLKFSGYTF
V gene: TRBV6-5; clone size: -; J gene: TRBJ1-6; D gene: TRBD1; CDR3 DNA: TGTGCCAGCAGTAGGGACAGGGGTGTTTCACCCCTCTACTTT; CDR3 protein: CASSRDRGVSPLYF
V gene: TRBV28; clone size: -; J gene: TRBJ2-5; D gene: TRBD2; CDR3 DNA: TGTGCCATCCATAGCGTGAGGCGGGGGAAGACCCAGTACTTC; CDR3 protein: CAIHSVRRGKTQYF
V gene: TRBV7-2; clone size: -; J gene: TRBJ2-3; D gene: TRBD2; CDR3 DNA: TGTGCCAGCAGCTGGGGGGGGGCAGATACGCAGTATTTT; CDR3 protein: CASSWGGADTQYF
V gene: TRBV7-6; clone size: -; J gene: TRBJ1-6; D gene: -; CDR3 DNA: TGTGCCAGCAGTCCCGGGGGACCTTCCATTAATTCACCCCTCCACTTT; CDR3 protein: CASSPGGPSINSPLHF
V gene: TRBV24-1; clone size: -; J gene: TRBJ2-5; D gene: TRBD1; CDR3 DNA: TGTGCCACCAGTGACTCCGGGACAGCTAAAGAGACCCAGTACTTC; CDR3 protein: CATSDSGTAKETQYF
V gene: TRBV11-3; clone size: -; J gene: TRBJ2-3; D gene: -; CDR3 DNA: TGTGCCAGCAGCTTAGGGGCCACAGATACGCAGTATTTT; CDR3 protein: CASSLGATDTQYF
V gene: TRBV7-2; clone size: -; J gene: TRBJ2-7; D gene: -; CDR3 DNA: TGTGCCAGCAGGCTACGGGGGGCGACCTACGAGCAGTACTTC; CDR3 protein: CASRLRGATYEQYF
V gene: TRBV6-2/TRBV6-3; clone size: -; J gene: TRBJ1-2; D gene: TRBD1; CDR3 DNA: TGTGCCAGCAGTCAGGACAGGGTGTACGGCTACACCTTC; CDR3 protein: CASSQDRVYGYTF
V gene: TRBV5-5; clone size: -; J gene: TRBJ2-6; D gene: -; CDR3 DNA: TGTGCCAGCAGCTTTAGGGGCGCCTCTGGGGCCAACGTCCTGACTTTC; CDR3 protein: CASSFRGASGANVLTF
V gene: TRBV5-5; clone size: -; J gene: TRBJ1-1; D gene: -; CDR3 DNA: TGTGCCAGCAGCAGCGCCTTGGCCAGGGTTAACACTGAAGCTTTCTTT; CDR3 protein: CASSSALARVNTEAFF
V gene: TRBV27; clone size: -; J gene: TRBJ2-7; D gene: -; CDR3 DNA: TGTGCCAGCAGTTGGGGACTGGGCTACGAGCAGTACTTC; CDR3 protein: CASSWGLGYEQYF
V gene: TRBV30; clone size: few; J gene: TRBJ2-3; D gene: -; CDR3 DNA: TGTGCCTGGAGTCCGGGATTTAGCACAGATACGCAGTATTTT; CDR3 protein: CAWSPGFSTDTQYF
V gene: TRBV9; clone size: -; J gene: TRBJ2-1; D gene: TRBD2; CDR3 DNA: TGTGCCAGCAGCGTAGAATGGGGCGGGAGGTACAATGAGCAGTTCTTC; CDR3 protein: CASSVEWGGRYNEQFF
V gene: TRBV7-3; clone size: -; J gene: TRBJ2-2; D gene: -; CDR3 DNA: TGTGCCAGCAGCTTAGGTCCCCGGGGGACCGGGGAGCTGTTTTTT; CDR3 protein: CASSLGPRGTGELFF
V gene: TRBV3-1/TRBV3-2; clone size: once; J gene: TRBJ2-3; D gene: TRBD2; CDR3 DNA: TGTGCCAGCAGCCACTATCGAGGACTAGCGGGAAGCACAGATACGCAGTATTTT; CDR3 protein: CASSHYRGLAGSTDTQYF
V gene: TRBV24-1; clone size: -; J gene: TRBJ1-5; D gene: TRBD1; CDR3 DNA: TGTGCCACCAGTTCACGACAGGGCCCTAGCAATCAGCCCCAGCATTTT; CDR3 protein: CATSSRQGPSNQPQHF
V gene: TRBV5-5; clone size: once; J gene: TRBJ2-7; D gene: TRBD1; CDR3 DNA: TGTGCCAGCAGCTCCCGACAGGGCTACGAGCAGTACTTC; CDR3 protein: CASSSRQGYEQYF
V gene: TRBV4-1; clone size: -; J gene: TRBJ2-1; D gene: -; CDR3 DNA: TGCGCCAGCAGCCCCCGGCGGGGAGAAGTTTTCGTCAATGAGCAGTTCTTC; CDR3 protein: CASSPRRGEVFVNEQFF
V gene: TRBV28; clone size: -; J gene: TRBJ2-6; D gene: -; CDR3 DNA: TGTGCCAGCAGTTGGGGGCGGGCCCTCTCTGGGGCCAACGTCCTGACTTTC; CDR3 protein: CASSWGRALSGANVLTF
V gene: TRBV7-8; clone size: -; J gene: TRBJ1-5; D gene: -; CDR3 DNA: TGTGCCAGCAGCTTAGCGGGGGGGCAGCCCCAGCATTTT; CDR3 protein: CASSLAGGQPQHF
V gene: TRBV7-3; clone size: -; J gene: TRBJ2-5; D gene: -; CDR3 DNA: TGTGCCAGCAGCCCCCTGGCGGGGATCAAAGAGACCCAGTACTTC; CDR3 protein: CASSPLAGIKETQYF
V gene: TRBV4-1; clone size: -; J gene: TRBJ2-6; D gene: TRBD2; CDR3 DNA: TGCGCCAGCAGCCCGGGGGGGGCTAGCGGGAGGTTATGGACCAACGTCCTGACTTTC; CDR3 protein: CASSPGGASGRLWTNVLTF
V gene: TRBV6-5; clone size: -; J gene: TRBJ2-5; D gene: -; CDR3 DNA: TGTGCCAGCAGTTACTCGAAATCGAGACAGGAGACCCAGTACTTC; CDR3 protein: CASSYSKSRQETQYF
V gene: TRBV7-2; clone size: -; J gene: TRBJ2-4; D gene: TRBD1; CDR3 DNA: TGTGCCAGCAGCTCCCCACAGGACAGGGGATCCTACTTC; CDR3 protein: CASSSPQDRGSYF
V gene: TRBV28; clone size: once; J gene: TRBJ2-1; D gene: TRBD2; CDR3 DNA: TGTGCCACAGGCCGGAGCGGGAGCGATGAGCAGTTCTTC; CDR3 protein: CATGRSGSDEQFF
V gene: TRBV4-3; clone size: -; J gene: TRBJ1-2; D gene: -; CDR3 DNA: TGCGCCAGCAGCCAAGGGGAACAGGGCTATGGCTACACCTTC; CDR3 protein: CASSQGEQGYGYTF
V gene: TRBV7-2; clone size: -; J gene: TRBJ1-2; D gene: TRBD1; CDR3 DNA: TGTGCCAGCAGCCTAGCGACAGGGGCGGCTAACTATGGCTACACCTTC; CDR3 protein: CASSLATGAANYGYTF
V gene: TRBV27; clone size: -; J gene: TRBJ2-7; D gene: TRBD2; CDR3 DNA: TGTGCCAGCAGTTATAGCGGGTCCGCCTACGAGCAGTACTTC; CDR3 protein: CASSYSGSAYEQYF
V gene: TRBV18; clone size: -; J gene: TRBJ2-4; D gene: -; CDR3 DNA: TGTGCCAGCTCCCCCCCGGGGAGACGCCCTGTAGCCAAAAACATTCAGTACTTC; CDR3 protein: CASSPPGRRPVAKNIQYF
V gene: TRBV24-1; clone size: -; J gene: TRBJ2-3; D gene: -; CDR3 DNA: TGTGCCACCAGTGATTGGGGCCGAGCTAGCACAGATACGCAGTATTTT; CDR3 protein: CATSDWGRASTDTQYF
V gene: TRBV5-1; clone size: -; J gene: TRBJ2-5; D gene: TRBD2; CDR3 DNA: TGCGCCAGCAGCCCAAGCGGGAGGAGGGAGACCCAGTACTTC; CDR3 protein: CASSPSGRRETQYF
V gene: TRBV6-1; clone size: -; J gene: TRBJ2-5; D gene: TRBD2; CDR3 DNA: TGTGCCAGCAGTGCTATCGGGACTAGCGGTTCCTATGGGACCCAGTACTTC; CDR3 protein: CASSAIGTSGSYGTQYF
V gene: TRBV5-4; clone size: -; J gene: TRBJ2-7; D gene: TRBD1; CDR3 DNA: TGTGCCAGCAGCGTAGGGACAGTCTACGAGCAGTACTTC; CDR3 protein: CASSVGTVYEQYF
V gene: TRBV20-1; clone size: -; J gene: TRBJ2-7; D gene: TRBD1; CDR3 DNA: TGCAGTGCTAGTATTGGGACAGGGGGGTACGAGCAGTACTTC; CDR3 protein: CSASIGTGGYEQYF
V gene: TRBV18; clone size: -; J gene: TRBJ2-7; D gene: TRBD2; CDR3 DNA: TGTGCCAGCTCACCACTGGTGACTAGCGACAGTAGCTACGAGCAGTACTTC; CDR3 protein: CASSPLVTSDSSYEQYF
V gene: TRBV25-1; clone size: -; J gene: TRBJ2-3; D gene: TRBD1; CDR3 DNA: TGTGCCAGCAGTGAGACAGGGACGAGCACAGATACGCAGTATTTT; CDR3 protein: CASSETGTSTDTQYF
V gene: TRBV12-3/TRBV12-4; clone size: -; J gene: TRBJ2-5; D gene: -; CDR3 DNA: TGTGCCAGCGCCTTCGGAGGGGAGACCCAGTACTTC; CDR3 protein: CASAFGGETQYF
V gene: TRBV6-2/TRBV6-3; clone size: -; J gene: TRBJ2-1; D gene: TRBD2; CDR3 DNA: TGTGCCAGCAGTTACAATGGGGGTGTAGCGGGACCCTACAATGAGCAGTTCTTC; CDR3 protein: CASSYNGGVAGPYNEQFF